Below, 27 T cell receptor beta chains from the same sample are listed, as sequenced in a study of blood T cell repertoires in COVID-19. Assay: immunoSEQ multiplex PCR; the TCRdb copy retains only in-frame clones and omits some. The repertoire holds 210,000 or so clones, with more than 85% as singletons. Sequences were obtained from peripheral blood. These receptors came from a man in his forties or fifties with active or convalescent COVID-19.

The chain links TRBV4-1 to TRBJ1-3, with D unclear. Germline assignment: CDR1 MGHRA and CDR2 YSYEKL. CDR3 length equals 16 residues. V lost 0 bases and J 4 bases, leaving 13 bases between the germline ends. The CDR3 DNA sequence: TGCGCCAGCAGCCAAGATCAACAGTCACCCGGAAACACCATATATTTT. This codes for CASSQDQQSPGNTIYF.

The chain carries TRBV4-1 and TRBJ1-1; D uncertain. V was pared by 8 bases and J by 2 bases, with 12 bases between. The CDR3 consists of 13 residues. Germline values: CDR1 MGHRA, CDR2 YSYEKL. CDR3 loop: CASRPEGNTEAFF. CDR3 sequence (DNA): TGCGCCAGCCGGCCTGAGGGCAACACTGAAGCTTTCTTT.

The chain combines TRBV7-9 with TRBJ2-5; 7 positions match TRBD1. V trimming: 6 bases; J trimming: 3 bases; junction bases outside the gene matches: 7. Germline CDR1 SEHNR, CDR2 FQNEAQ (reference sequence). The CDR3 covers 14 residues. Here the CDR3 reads CASRQGTEEETQYF. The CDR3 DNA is TGTGCCAGCAGACAGGGGACAGAAGAAGAGACCCAGTACTTC.

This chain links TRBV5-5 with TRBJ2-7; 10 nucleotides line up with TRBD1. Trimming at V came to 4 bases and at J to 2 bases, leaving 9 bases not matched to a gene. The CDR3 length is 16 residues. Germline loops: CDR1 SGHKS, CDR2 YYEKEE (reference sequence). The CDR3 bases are TGTGCCAGCAGCCCTACGTTGGGACAGGGGACCTACGAGCAGTACTTC. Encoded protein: CASSPTLGQGTYEQYF.

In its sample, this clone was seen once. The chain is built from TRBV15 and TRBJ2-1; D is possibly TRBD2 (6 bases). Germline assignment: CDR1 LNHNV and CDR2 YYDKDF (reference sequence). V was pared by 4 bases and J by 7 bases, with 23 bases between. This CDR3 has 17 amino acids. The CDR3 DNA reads TGTGCCACCAGCATTCGCCCTGCCCAAGGCCGGGGGAATGAGCAGTTCTTC. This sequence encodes CATSIRPAQGRGNEQFF. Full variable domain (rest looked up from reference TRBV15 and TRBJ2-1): DAMVIQNPRYQVTQFGKPVTLSCSQTLNHNVMYWYQQKSSQAPKLLFHYYDKDFNNEADTPDNFQSRRPNTSFCFLDIRSPGLGDTAMYLCATSIRPAQGRGNEQFFGPGTRLTVL.

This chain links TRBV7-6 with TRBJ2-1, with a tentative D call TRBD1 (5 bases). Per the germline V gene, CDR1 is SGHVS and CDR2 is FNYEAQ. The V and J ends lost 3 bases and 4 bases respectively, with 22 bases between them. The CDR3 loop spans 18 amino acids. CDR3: CASSFGQGLGVAYNEQFF. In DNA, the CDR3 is TGTGCCAGCAGCTTTGGGCAGGGATTAGGGGTCGCTTACAATGAGCAGTTCTTC.

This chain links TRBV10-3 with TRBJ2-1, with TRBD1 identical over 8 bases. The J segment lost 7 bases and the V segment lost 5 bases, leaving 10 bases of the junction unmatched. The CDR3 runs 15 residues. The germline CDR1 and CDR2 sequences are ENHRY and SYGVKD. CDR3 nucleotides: TGTGCCATCAGTTTGCAGGGGGCTGCTAGGAATGAGCAGTTCTTC. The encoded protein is CAISLQGAARNEQFF.

The CDR3 coding sequence is TGTGCCAGCAGTTCCACTCCAACTCTGAGGGACAGGGGGAACACCGGGGAGCTGTTTTTT. Translation: CASSSTPTLRDRGNTGELFF. This chain joins TRBV27 and TRBJ2-2; 10 nucleotides agree with TRBD1. Trimming at V came to 4 bases and at J to 1 base, leaving 15 bases not matched to a gene. Germline values: CDR1 MNHEY, CDR2 SMNVEV (reference sequence). This CDR3 contains 20 residues.

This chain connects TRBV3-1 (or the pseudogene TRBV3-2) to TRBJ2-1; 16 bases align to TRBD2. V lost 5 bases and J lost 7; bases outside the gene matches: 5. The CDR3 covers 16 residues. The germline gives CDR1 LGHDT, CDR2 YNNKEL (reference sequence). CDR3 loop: CASSFGTSGRGNEQFF. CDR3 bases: TGTGCCAGCAGCTTCGGGACTAGCGGGAGGGGAAATGAGCAGTTCTTC.

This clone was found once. The CDR3 sequence: CASSPRGGRQPQHF. The CDR3 nucleotides are TGTGCCAGCAGCCCTAGGGGAGGCCGGCAGCCCCAGCATTTT. This chain uses TRBV5-5 with TRBJ1-5; maybe TRBD1 (5 bases). Trimming left V 4 bases short and J 7 bases short, with 15 bases between. CDR1 is SGHKS, CDR2 YYEKEE, per germline (reference sequence). The CDR3 is made up of 14 amino acids.

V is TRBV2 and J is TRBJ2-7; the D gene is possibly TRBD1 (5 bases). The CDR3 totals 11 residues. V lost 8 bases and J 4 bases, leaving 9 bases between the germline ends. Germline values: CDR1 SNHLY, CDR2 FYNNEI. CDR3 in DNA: TGTGCCAGCCGACAGTGGTACGAGCAGTACTTC. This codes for CASRQWYEQYF.

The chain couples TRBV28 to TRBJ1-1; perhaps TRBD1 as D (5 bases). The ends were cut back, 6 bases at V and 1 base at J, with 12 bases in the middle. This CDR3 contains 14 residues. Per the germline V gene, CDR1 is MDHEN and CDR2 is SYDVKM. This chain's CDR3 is CASRPGQQNTEAFF. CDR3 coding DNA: TGTGCCAGCAGGCCAGGACAACAGAACACTGAAGCTTTCTTT.

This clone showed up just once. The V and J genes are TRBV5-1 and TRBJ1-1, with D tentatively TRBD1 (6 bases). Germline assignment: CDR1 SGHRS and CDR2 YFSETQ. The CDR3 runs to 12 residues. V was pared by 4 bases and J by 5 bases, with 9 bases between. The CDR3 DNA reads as TGCGCCAGCAGCAAGGGGACAACTGAAGCTTTCTTT. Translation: CASSKGTTEAFF.

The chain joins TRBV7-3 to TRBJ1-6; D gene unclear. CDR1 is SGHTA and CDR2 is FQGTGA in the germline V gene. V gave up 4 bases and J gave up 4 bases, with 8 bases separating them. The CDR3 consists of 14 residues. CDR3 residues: CASSSNSYNSPLHF. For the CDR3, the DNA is TGTGCCAGCAGCTCCAACAGTTATAATTCACCCCTCCACTTT. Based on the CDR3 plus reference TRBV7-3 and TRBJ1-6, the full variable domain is GAGVSQTPSNKVTEKGKYVELRCDPISGHTALYWYRQSLGQGPEFLIYFQGTGAADDSGLPNDRFFAVRPEGSVSTLKIQRTERGDSAVYLCASSSNSYNSPLHFGNGTRLTVT.

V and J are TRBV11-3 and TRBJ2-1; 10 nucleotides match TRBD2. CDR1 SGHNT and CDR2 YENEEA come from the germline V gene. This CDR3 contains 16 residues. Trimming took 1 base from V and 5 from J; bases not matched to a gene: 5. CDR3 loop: CASSLGSGRGNNEQFF. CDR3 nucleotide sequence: TGTGCCAGCAGCTTAGGGAGCGGGAGGGGTAACAATGAGCAGTTCTTC.

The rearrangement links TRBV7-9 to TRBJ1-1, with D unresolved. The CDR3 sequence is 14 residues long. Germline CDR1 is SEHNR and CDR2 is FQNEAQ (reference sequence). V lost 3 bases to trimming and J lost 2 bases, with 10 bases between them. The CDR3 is CASSFLRPNTEAFF. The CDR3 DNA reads TGTGCCAGCAGCTTTCTTCGTCCTAACACTGAAGCTTTCTTT.

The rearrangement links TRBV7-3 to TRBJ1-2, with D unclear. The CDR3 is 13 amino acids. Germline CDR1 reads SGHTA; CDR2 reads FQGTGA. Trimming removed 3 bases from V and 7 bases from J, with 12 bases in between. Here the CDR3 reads CASSLVNGGGYTF. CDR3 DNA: TGTGCCAGCAGCTTGGTTAACGGAGGTGGCTACACCTTC.

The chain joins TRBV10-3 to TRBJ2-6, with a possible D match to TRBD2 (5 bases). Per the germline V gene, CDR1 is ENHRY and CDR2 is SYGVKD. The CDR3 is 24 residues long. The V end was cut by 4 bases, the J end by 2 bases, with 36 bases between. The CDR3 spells CAISGGGEYGRGRETRPGANVLTF. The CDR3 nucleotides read TGTGCCATCAGTGGGGGTGGGGAGTATGGCAGAGGGCGAGAAACACGCCCTGGGGCCAACGTCCTGACTTTC.

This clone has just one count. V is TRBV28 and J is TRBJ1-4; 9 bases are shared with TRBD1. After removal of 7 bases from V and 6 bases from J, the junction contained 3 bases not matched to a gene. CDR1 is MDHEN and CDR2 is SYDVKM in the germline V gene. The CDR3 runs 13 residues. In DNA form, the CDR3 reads TGTGCCAGCATGGGACAGGGTTATGAAAAACTGTTTTTT. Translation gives CASMGQGYEKLFF.

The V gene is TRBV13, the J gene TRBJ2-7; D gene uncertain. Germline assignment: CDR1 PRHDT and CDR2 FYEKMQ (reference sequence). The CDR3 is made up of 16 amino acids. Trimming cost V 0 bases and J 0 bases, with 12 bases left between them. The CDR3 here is CASSLGLTDSSYEQYF. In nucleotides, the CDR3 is TGTGCCAGCAGCTTAGGCCTCACAGATAGCTCCTACGAGCAGTACTTC.

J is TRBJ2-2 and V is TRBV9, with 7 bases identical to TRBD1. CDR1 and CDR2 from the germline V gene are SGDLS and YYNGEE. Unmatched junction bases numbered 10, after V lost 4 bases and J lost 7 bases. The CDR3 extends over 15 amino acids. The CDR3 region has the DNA TGTGCCAGCAGCCCGGGACAGACCACGGGCGGGGAGCTGTTTTTT. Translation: CASSPGQTTGGELFF.

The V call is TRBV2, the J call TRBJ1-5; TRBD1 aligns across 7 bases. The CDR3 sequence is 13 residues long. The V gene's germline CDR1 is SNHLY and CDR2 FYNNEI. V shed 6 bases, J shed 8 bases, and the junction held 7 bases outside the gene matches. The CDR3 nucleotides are TGTGCCAGCAGACGACAGGGTTCGGAGCCCCAGCATTTT. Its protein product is CASRRQGSEPQHF.

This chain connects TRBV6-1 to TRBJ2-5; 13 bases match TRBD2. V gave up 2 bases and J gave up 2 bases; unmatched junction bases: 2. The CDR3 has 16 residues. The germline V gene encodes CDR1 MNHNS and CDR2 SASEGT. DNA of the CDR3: TGTGCCAGCAGTGAAACTAGCGGGAGGGTTCAAGAGACCCAGTACTTC. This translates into CASSETSGRVQETQYF.

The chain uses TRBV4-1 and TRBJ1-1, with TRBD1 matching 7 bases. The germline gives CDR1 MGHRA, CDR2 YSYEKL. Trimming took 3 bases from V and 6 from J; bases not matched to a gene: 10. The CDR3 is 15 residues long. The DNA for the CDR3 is TGCGCCAGCAGCCAGAGGGACAGCGCGTGGGCTGAAGCTTTCTTT. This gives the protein CASSQRDSAWAEAFF.

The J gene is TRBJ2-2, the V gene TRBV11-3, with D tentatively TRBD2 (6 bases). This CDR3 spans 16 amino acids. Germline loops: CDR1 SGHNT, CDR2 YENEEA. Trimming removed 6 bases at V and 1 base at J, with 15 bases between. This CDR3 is CASSHPTGENTGELFF. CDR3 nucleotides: TGTGCCAGCAGTCACCCAACGGGGGAGAACACCGGGGAGCTGTTTTTT.

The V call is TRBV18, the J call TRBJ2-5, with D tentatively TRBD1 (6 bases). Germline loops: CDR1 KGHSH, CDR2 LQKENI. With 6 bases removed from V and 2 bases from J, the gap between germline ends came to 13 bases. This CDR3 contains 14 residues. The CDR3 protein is CASSSTGLQETQYF. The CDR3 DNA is TGTGCCAGCTCGTCAACAGGGCTTCAAGAGACCCAGTACTTC.

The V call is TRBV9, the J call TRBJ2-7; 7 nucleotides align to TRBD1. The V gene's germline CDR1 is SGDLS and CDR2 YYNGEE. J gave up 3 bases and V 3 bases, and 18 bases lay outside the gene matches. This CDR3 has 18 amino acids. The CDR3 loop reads CASSGGIVWGQGVYEQYF. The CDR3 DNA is TGTGCCAGCAGCGGAGGAATTGTATGGGGTCAGGGGGTCTACGAGCAGTACTTC.